What follows is one T cell receptor (beta chain) and its context. The target of this receptor is not known. No much larger clonotype is one base removed from it; base qualities were not supplied. This entry is derived from a study of CD8+CD57+ T cells in acquired aplastic anemia (dated by TCRdb to 2017 to 2018). Turning to the overall study: On average, sorted CD4+ and CD8+ cells yielded around 3.4 ug of extracted DNA, with a range of roughly 0.19 to 27.4 ug. Findings and caveats that apply to the study as a whole: Although 25 to 30 CD8+ CDR3 sequences were shared by patients and controls, these sequences appeared highly expressed in patients and within the immunodominant clones of patients. CD8+ Simpson's diversity did not differ significantly between patients and healthy controls (P=0.060).

TCR repertoires of sorted CD4+ and CD8+ blood T cells from severe aplastic anemia patients and healthy subjects were deep-sequenced in the study. Ficoll-Paque density gradient centrifugation was used to isolate peripheral blood mononuclear cells. Before DNA was extracted, CD4+ and CD8+ T cells were sorted using either FACS or magnetic beads. TCR beta VDJ combination and CDR3 sequence profiling used genomic DNA as the template. An Illumina HiSeq 2000 was the platform used for TCR repertoire sequencing. In the paper's pipeline: TRBV/TRBJ rearrangement plots, CDR3 size and DJ length profiles, and Simpson's diversity index were used to assess repertoires. Whichever DNA sequence was most abundant in the deep sequencing data was defined as the immunodominant clone. CDR3 amino acid sequences were checked for sharing across subjects and were also compared against the VDJdb database and published repertoires. In-frame beta chains were kept once TCRdb had trimmed the public reads at Q25 with fastp and called clones with MiXCR. Every entry covers one CDR3 protein and lists the most common genes and DNA from its rows. It is TCRdb's table, rather than the study itself, that gives the V and J calls and clone size. This sample is represented by under 350,000 distinct CDR3 sequences; approximately 55% of them were singletons. Of the sample, roughly 8% falls within the top ten clones.

The CDR3 has 13 amino acids, counting the end cysteine and phenylalanine. The retained sequence is limited to the CDR3, 39 bases, with the frame set at the first base. At the junction V is shortened by 7 bases and J by 5 bases, with 15 bases in between. The germline V gene sets CDR1 to SQVTM and CDR2 to ANQGSEA. The rearranged chain carries TRBV29-1 and TRBJ2-1; the best D guess is TRBD2, with 6 bases matching. The sample consisted of sorted CD4+, CD8+, or CD8+CD57+ T cells (not recorded which) from PBMCs. This TCR was recovered from a human donor with severe aplastic anemia or a healthy control (not recorded which). The CDR3 here reads CSEGGKGDNEQFF. The nucleotide sequence is given as TGCAGCGAAGGAGGGAAAGGGGACAATGAGCAGTTCTTC.